This TCR beta chain was recorded in a study of OX40 agonist ivuxolimab in advanced cancers. Turning to the study itself: Prior anti-PD-1, anti-PD-L1 or anti-CTLA-4 therapy was allowed; more than 30% had some.

For this clone: The antigen remains unidentified.

With autoimmune disease history or systemic immunosuppression, patients were excluded. The investigators sampled blood at baseline, at cycle 4 day 1, and at cycle 7 day 1. Broader study findings: Partial responders receiving 0.1-3.0 mg/kg showed among the lowest clonal expansion.

Germline CDR1 GTSNPN, CDR2 SVGIG (reference sequence). This CDR3 comprises 14 residues. Assay: immunoSEQ multiplex PCR; the TCRdb copy retains only in-frame clones and omits some. In the table there are 60,000 to 75,000 clones, 80% to 90% of which are singletons. This TCR came from an adult with an advanced solid tumor such as melanoma, head and neck, liver or kidney cancer. V usage is TRBV30 and J usage is TRBJ1-5; 8 bases match TRBD1. The starting material was CD4+ or CD8+ T cells sorted from blood, obtained in a trial of the OX40 agonist ivuxolimab. The CDR3, as DNA: TGTGCGTGCAGAGGACAGGGAATTAATCAGCCCCAGCATTTT. The encoded protein is CACRGQGINQPQHF.